Included here is one T cell receptor beta chain sequence, with context. What it binds is not known. This sample is part of a study of early stage breast cancer tumors. Broader study findings: Bulk DNA sequencing of unsorted cells missed chain pairing and markers.

Blood replicates held 0.5 ug DNA, tumor or normal breast 1.5 ug, two each. Some clones are missing from TCRdb's copy, which holds only in-frame ones; the method was immunoSEQ multiplex PCR. The table lists 40,000 to 60,000 clones, around four fifths of them singletons. This CDR3 has 15 amino acids. V lost 8 bases to trimming and J lost 5 bases; unmatched junction nucleotides: 14. Germline CDR1 reads WSHSY; CDR2 reads SAAADI. Sample: blood. The sequence derives from a person aged 35 to 50 with breast cancer. The rearrangement joins TRBV10-2 to TRBJ2-5, with 7 positions matching TRBD2. CDR3 amino acids: CASDLAARPRETQYF. The CDR3 DNA is TGCGCCAGCGATCTAGCGGCCCGGCCCCGGGAGACCCAGTACTTC.